The next 30 T cell receptor beta chains were all read from a single sample in a study of blood T cell repertoires in COVID-19. Generated by immunoSEQ multiplex PCR, the TCRdb table keeps only in-frame clones and is missing some. The sample consists of about 200,000 clones, roughly 80% of them appearing once. Source material: peripheral blood. Source of these receptors: a woman aged 80 or older with COVID-19, enrolled during active disease.

This rearrangement joins TRBV5-1 to TRBJ2-3, with TRBD1 matching over 7 bases. The V gene end was trimmed by 4 bases and the J gene end by 2 bases; junction bases not matched to a gene: 7. Germline CDR1 reads SGHRS; CDR2 reads YFSETQ. The CDR3 has 15 amino acids. The CDR3 reads CASSRDSPSTDTQYF. In nucleotides, the CDR3 is TGCGCCAGCAGCCGGGACAGCCCATCCACAGATACGCAGTATTTT. Complete variable domain (other parts from reference TRBV5-1 and TRBJ2-3): KAGVTQTPRYLIKTRGQQVTLSCSPISGHRSVSWYQQTPGQGLQFLFEYFSETQRNKGNFPGRFSGRQFSNSRSEMNVSTLELGDSALYLCASSRDSPSTDTQYFGPGTRLTVL.

The V gene is TRBV9, the J gene TRBJ2-7; a possible D gene is TRBD1 (6 bases). Germline loops: CDR1 SGDLS, CDR2 YYNGEE. CDR3 length equals 13 residues. V lost 3 bases to trimming and J lost 3 bases, with 10 bases between them. The CDR3 bases are TGTGCCAGCAGCGCCGGGACAAACTACGAGCAGTACTTC. Translation: CASSAGTNYEQYF. Full variable domain (missing parts from reference TRBV9 and TRBJ2-7): DSGVTQTPKHLITATGQRVTLRCSPRSGDLSVYWYQQSLDQGLQFLIQYYNGEERAKGNILERFSAQQFPDLHSELNLSSLELGDSALYFCASSAGTNYEQYFGPGTRLTVT.

The genes are TRBV6-5 and TRBJ1-3, with TRBD1 matching over 9 bases. The CDR3 is 15 residues long. The ends lost 6 bases at V and 2 bases at J; junction bases unmatched: 5. From germline, CDR1 is MNHEY and CDR2 SVGAGI. CDR3 coding DNA: TGTGCCAGCAGGGGGACAGGGAGGACTGGAAACACCATATATTTT. It specifies CASRGTGRTGNTIYF.

This clone was seen only once. V and J are TRBV10-1 and TRBJ2-5; 8 positions match TRBD1. With 0 bases clipped from V and 4 bases from J, the junction kept 4 bases outside the gene matches. In germline, CDR1 is WNHNN, CDR2 SYGVQD (reference sequence). The CDR3 covers 15 residues. The CDR3 sequence: CASSESRQGLETQYF. For the CDR3, the DNA is TGCGCCAGCAGTGAGTCACGACAGGGGCTAGAGACCCAGTACTTC.

V and J are TRBV15 and TRBJ1-5; no reliable D call. Deletions cut 1 base from V and 4 bases from J, with 8 bases between. The CDR3 spans 14 residues. The germline V gene encodes CDR1 LNHNV and CDR2 YYDKDF (reference sequence). The CDR3: CATSRVSGNQPQHF. The CDR3 DNA reads as TGTGCCACCAGCAGAGTTTCCGGGAATCAGCCCCAGCATTTT.

The genes are TRBV24-1 and TRBJ2-3; 8 nucleotides agree with TRBD2. With 6 bases clipped from V and 5 bases from J, the junction kept 3 bases outside the gene matches. The germline gives CDR1 KGHDR, CDR2 SFDVKD. This CDR3 has 13 amino acids. The CDR3 sequence is CATSSGSGDTQYF. Here the CDR3 DNA reads TGTGCCACCAGTAGCGGGAGCGGAGATACGCAGTATTTT.

The V gene is TRBV12-5, the J gene TRBJ2-7; 7 bases are a match to TRBD1. The CDR3 consists of 15 residues. Germline values: CDR1 LGHNT, CDR2 FRNRAP. Trimming took 6 bases from V and 4 from J; bases not matched to a gene: 12. CDR3 protein: CASGPTGEFQYEQYF. The CDR3 region has the DNA TGTGCTAGTGGCCCCACAGGGGAATTCCAATACGAGCAGTACTTC.

The chain is built from TRBV3-1 (or the pseudogene TRBV3-2) and TRBJ2-5; TRBD1 matches 10 bases. The CDR3 spans 14 residues. V lost 8 bases and J lost 2; bases outside the gene matches: 5. CDR1 is LGHDT, CDR2 YNNKEL, per germline (reference sequence). The CDR3 protein is CASGQGGRQETQYF. The CDR3 DNA reads TGTGCCAGCGGACAGGGGGGCCGACAAGAGACCCAGTACTTC.

This chain links TRBV29-1 with TRBJ1-1; 7 bases line up with TRBD1. The CDR3 totals 13 residues. Per the germline V gene, CDR1 is SQVTM and CDR2 is ANQGSEA. V lost 7 bases, J lost 4 bases, and 9 bases stayed unmatched. CDR3 sequence reads: CSGQGLWVTEAFF. CDR3 in DNA: TGCAGCGGACAGGGCCTCTGGGTCACTGAAGCTTTCTTT.

The chain has TRBV6-5 and TRBJ1-2; 7 bases are shared with TRBD1. Per germline, CDR1 MNHEY and CDR2 SVGAGI. V lost 4 bases, J lost 6 bases, and 5 bases stayed unmatched. This CDR3 has 13 residues. The CDR3 DNA sequence: TGTGCCAGCAGTTTCGACAGGGTCAATGGCTACACCTTC. The encoded protein is CASSFDRVNGYTF.

The chain carries TRBV7-2 and TRBJ2-3; TRBD2 matches at 8 bases. Looked up from germline, CDR1 is SGHTA and CDR2 is FQGNSA. V lost 1 base and J lost 0; bases outside the gene matches: 6. The CDR3 is 17 residues long. The CDR3 DNA reads as TGTGCCAGCAGCTTAGTGAGGACTAGCTTCAGCACAGATACGCAGTATTTT. Translated: CASSLVRTSFSTDTQYF.

The rearrangement uses TRBV5-1 and TRBJ2-5, with 7 positions matching TRBD2. Trimming took 0 bases from V and 5 from J; bases not matched to a gene: 1. CDR3 length equals 13 residues. CDR1 SGHRS and CDR2 YFSETQ come from the germline V gene. The CDR3 loop reads CASSLAGRETQYF. In DNA, the CDR3 is TGCGCCAGCAGCTTGGCCGGGAGGGAGACCCAGTACTTC.

The chain couples TRBV6-5 to TRBJ1-2, with 8 bases lining up with TRBD1. The CDR3 runs to 14 residues. J gave up 8 bases and V 7 bases, and 12 bases lay outside the gene matches. The germline CDR1 and CDR2 sequences are MNHEY and SVGAGI. The CDR3 coding sequence is TGTGCCAGCACCTTAACAGGGGGGGTTAAAGGCTACACCTTC. Its protein product is CASTLTGGVKGYTF.

The chain couples TRBV28 to TRBJ2-3; no reliable D call. V was cut by 2 bases and J by 11 bases, with 11 bases left in between. CDR3 length: 12 amino acids. Per the germline V gene, CDR1 is MDHEN and CDR2 is SYDVKM. The CDR3 coding sequence is TGTGCCAGCAGTTTAAAAGTCTTCAGGCAGTATTTT. Protein product: CASSLKVFRQYF.

This chain links TRBV9 with TRBJ1-5; D not resolved. From germline, CDR1 is SGDLS and CDR2 YYNGEE. CDR3 length: 13 amino acids. V gave up 0 bases and J gave up 4 bases, with 5 bases separating them. CDR3 nucleotides: TGTGCCAGCAGCGTAGATCAGAATCAGCCCCAGCATTTT. Its protein product is CASSVDQNQPQHF.

This chain uses TRBV5-5 with TRBJ2-5; 13 bases are shared with TRBD2. The CDR3 covers 15 residues. V lost 5 bases, J lost 6 bases, and 7 bases stayed unmatched. CDR1 is SGHKS, CDR2 YYEKEE, per germline (reference sequence). The CDR3 spells CASSSLAGGSQTQYF. The CDR3 region has the DNA TGTGCCAGCAGTTCACTAGCGGGGGGGAGTCAGACCCAGTACTTC.

Remarks on this clone: Being one base from a much bigger clone, this may be a read error. The rearrangement uses TRBV7-9 and TRBJ1-6; 8 nucleotides align to TRBD1. This CDR3 has 14 residues. V gave up 4 bases and J gave up 6 bases; unmatched junction bases: 2. The germline V gene has CDR1 SEHNR and CDR2 FQNEAQ (reference sequence). The chain's CDR3 is CASSSGQGNSPLHF. DNA for the CDR3: TGTGCCAGCAGCTCCGGACAGGGTAATTCACCCCTCCACTTT.

CDR3 sequence: CASSYGPPSNQPQHF. The CDR3 DNA reads TGTGCCAGCAGTTACGGGCCCCCCAGCAATCAGCCCCAGCATTTT. The chain recombines TRBV6-8 with TRBJ1-5; D not certain. CDR3 length equals 15 residues. V lost 2 bases and J lost 1, with 9 bases in between. The germline CDR1 and CDR2 sequences are MNHGY and SAAAGT.

DNA of the CDR3: TGTGCCAGCAACCCAACCGGGACAGGAAGCGAAGCTTTCTTT. Protein: CASNPTGTGSEAFF. V and J are TRBV2 and TRBJ1-1, with 8 positions matching TRBD1. Losses at the gene ends were 7 bases for V and 8 bases for J; bases not matched to a gene: 12. CDR3 length equals 14 residues. CDR1 and CDR2 (germline): SNHLY, FYNNEI. The full variable domain, rest sourced from reference TRBV2 and TRBJ1-1, is EPEVTQTPSHQVTQMGQEVILRCVPISNHLYFYWYRQILGQKVEFLVSFYNNEISEKSEIFDDQFSVERPDGSNFTLKIRSTKLEDSAMYFCASNPTGTGSEAFFGQGTRLTVV.

The chain has TRBV27 and TRBJ1-2; 11 bases line up with TRBD1. Trimming removed 5 bases from V and 8 bases from J; junction bases left unmatched: 7. CDR3 length: 14 amino acids. From germline, CDR1 is MNHEY and CDR2 SMNVEV (reference sequence). CDR3 protein: CASSPGQGAGGYTF. For the CDR3, the DNA is TGTGCCAGCAGTCCCGGACAGGGGGCGGGCGGCTACACCTTC.

The chain employs TRBV4-2 and TRBJ2-1, with TRBD2 as a possible D gene (7 bases). The germline CDR1 and CDR2 sequences are LGHNA and YNFKEQ. The length of the CDR3 is 16 residues. V lost 0 bases, J lost 5 bases, and 14 bases lay in between. CDR3 DNA sequence: TGTGCCAGCAGCCAAGAGGGGGGGCTGCTTGACAATGAGCAGTTCTTC. It codes for CASSQEGGLLDNEQFF.

The rearrangement joins TRBV28 to TRBJ1-5; 8 bases align to TRBD1. The CDR3 has 17 residues. The V gene's germline CDR1 is MDHEN and CDR2 SYDVKM. V trimming: 2 bases; J trimming: 3 bases; junction bases outside the gene matches: 9. CDR3 nucleotide sequence: TGTGCCAGCAGTTTAAGTTTAGGGACAGGTATCAATCAGCCCCAGCATTTT. Its translation: CASSLSLGTGINQPQHF.

V is TRBV5-1 and J is TRBJ1-1; TRBD1 is a possible D gene (5 bases). The CDR3 is 15 amino acids. Germline assignment: CDR1 SGHRS and CDR2 YFSETQ. The V gene lost 1 base and the J gene lost 6 bases, with 16 bases spanning the gap. This CDR3 is CASSLNTVSRAEAFF. The CDR3 bases are TGCGCCAGCAGCTTGAACACTGTTTCCAGGGCTGAAGCTTTCTTT. The full variable domain, in which reference TRBV5-1 and TRBJ1-1 provide the parts outside the CDR3, is KAGVTQTPRYLIKTRGQQVTLSCSPISGHRSVSWYQQTPGQGLQFLFEYFSETQRNKGNFPGRFSGRQFSNSRSEMNVSTLELGDSALYLCASSLNTVSRAEAFFGQGTRLTVV.

The chain employs TRBV7-2 and TRBJ1-5, with a tentative D call TRBD1 (5 bases). The V end was cut by 3 bases, the J end by 2 bases, with 14 bases between. Germline CDR1 and CDR2: SGHTA and FQGNSA. CDR3 length: 16 amino acids. CDR3 nucleotide sequence: TGTGCCAGCAGCTTCGGACCCCGGGGGGGCAATCAGCCCCAGCATTTT. Its translation: CASSFGPRGGNQPQHF. The full variable domain, its missing parts supplied by reference TRBV7-2 and TRBJ1-5, is GAGVSQSPSNKVTEKGKDVELRCDPISGHTALYWYRQSLGQGLEFLIYFQGNSAPDKSGLPSDRFSAERTGGSVSTLTIQRTQQEDSAVYLCASSFGPRGGNQPQHFGDGTRLSIL.

This chain joins TRBV29-1 and TRBJ1-1, with D perhaps TRBD1 (5 bases). The V gene lost 4 bases and the J gene lost 1 base, with 10 bases spanning the gap. Germline CDR1 reads SQVTM; CDR2 reads ANQGSEA. The CDR3 extends over 13 amino acids. CDR3 bases: TGCAGCGTTGGGGGGGTTACGAACACTGAAGCTTTCTTT. This gives the protein CSVGGVTNTEAFF.

J is TRBJ1-5 and V is TRBV18, with a weak D call TRBD1 (6 bases). V was pared by 0 bases and J by 6 bases, with 6 bases between. Per the germline V gene, CDR1 is KGHSH and CDR2 is LQKENI. This CDR3 contains 13 residues. The CDR3 loop reads CASSPPTGQPQHF. CDR3 sequence (DNA): TGTGCCAGCTCACCACCGACAGGTCAGCCCCAGCATTTT. The full variable domain, its missing parts supplied by reference TRBV18 and TRBJ1-5, is NAGVMQNPRHLVRRRGQEARLRCSPMKGHSHVYWYRQLPEEGLKFMVYLQKENIIDESGMPKERFSAEFPKEGPSILRIQQVVRGDSAAYFCASSPPTGQPQHFGDGTRLSIL.

This clone was observed once. This sequence joins TRBV18 and TRBJ2-1; D is unclear. Germline lookup yields CDR1 KGHSH and CDR2 LQKENI. V shed 6 bases and J shed 10 bases, with 7 bases lying between them. The CDR3 has 10 residues. The CDR3 spells CASSGSEQFF. Written as DNA, the CDR3 is TGTGCCAGCTCCGGGTCCGAGCAGTTCTTC.

Comment on this clone: The same CDR3 arises from other DNA sequences in this sample as well. The gene calls are TRBV7-9 and TRBJ1-2; 7 bases agree with TRBD1. Germline CDR1 SEHNR, CDR2 FQNEAQ (reference sequence). The V gene end was trimmed by 1 base and the J gene end by 4 bases; junction bases not matched to a gene: 0. The CDR3 is made up of 13 amino acids. CDR3: CASSLGQGYGYTF. CDR3 sequence (DNA): TGTGCCAGCAGCTTAGGACAGGGCTATGGCTACACCTTC.

This chain uses TRBV2 with TRBJ1-4; no reliable D call. This CDR3 comprises 15 residues. The V and J ends lost 7 bases and 10 bases respectively, with 22 bases between them. Per germline, CDR1 SNHLY and CDR2 FYNNEI. The CDR3 DNA sequence: TGTGCCAGCAAAAGAATGGGCCCGGAGGTGGGAAAACTGTTTTTT. It is translated as CASKRMGPEVGKLFF.

This chain joins TRBV18 and TRBJ2-5; the match to TRBD1 covers 8 bases. The germline CDR1 and CDR2 sequences are KGHSH and LQKENI. The CDR3 has 14 amino acids. J gave up 0 bases and V 5 bases, and 2 bases lay outside the gene matches. In DNA, the CDR3 is TGTGCCAGCTCATGGACAGGGCACCAAGAGACCCAGTACTTC. It specifies CASSWTGHQETQYF.